This record covers a single T cell receptor beta chain. Its antigen is currently unknown. Germline V gene data show CDR1 as DFQATT and CDR2 as SNEGSKA (reference sequence). The CDR3 totals 15 residues. J was trimmed by 4 bases and V by 4 bases; bases with no gene match: 9. TCRdb redid the calling of the 5' RACE reads with MiXCR, one entry per CDR3 protein. The sample shows about 220,000 distinct CDR3 sequences, less than 7.5% of them seen only once. The source of the sample is a study of T cells after yellow fever vaccination. General observations from the study: CD4 and CD8 compartments shared a small share of clonotypes, likely from convergent recombination.

The sequence was obtained from a man aged 25 to 45 who received the YFV17D yellow fever vaccine. Sequenced material: CD4+ T cells sorted from PBMCs, taken on the day of the yellow fever booster vaccination. The chain uses TRBV20-1 and TRBJ2-2; 7 bases are shared with TRBD2. CDR3: CSATTSARITGELFF. CDR3 nucleotide sequence: TGCAGTGCTACTACTAGCGCGAGGATCACCGGGGAGCTGTTTTTT.